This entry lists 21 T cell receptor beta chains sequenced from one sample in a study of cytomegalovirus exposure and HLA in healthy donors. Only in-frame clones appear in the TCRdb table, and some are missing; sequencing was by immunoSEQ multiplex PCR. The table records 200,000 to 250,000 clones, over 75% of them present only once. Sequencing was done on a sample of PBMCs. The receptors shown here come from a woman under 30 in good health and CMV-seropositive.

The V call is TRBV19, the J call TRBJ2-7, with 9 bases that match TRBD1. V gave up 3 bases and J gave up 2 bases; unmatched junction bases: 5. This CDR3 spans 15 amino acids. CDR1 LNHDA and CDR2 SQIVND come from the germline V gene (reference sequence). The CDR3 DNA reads TGTGCCAGTAGTATCAACAGGGGGCCCCCCTACGAGCAGTACTTC. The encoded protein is CASSINRGPPYEQYF.

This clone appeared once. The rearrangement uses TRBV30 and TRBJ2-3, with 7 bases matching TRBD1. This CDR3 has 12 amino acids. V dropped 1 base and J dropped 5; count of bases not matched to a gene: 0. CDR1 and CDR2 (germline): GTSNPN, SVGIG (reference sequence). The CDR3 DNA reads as TGTGCCTGGAGTGCAGGGGGAGATACGCAGTATTTT. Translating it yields CAWSAGGDTQYF.

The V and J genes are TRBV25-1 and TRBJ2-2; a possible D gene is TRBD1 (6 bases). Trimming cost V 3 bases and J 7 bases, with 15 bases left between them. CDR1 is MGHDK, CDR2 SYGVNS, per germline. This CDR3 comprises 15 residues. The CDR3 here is CASSDLRDMRGELFF. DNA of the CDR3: TGTGCCAGCAGTGACCTCCGGGACATGCGCGGGGAGCTGTTTTTT.

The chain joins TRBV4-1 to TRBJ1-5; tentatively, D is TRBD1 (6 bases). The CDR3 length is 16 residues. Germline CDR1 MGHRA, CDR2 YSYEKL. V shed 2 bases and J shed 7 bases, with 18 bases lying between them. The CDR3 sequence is CASSQLSARGRQPQHF. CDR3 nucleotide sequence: TGCGCCAGCAGCCAACTCTCAGCCAGGGGACGGCAGCCCCAGCATTTT.

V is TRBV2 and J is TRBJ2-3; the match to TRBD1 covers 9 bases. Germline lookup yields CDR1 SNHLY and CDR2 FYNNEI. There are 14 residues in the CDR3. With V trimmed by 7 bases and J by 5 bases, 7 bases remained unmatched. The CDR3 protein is CASKQGQGGDTQYF. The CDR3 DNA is TGTGCCAGCAAACAGGGACAGGGTGGAGATACGCAGTATTTT.

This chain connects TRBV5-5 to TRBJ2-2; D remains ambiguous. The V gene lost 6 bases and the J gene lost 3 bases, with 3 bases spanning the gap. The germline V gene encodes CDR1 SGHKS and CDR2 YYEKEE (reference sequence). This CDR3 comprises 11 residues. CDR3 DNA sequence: TGTGCCAGCACTTACACCGGGGAGCTGTTTTTT. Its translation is CASTYTGELFF.

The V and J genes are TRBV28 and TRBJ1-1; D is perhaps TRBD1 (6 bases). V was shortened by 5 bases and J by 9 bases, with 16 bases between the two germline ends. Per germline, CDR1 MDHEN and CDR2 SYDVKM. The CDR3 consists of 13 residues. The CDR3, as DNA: TGTGCCAGCAGTCTCACCACAGGGTTAAAAGCTTTCTTT. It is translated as CASSLTTGLKAFF.

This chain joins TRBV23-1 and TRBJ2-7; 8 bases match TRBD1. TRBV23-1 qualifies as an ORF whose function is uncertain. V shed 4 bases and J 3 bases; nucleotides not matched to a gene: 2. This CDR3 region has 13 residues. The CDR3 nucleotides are TGCGCCAGCAGTCGACAGGGGTTCTACGAGCAGTACTTC. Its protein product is CASSRQGFYEQYF.

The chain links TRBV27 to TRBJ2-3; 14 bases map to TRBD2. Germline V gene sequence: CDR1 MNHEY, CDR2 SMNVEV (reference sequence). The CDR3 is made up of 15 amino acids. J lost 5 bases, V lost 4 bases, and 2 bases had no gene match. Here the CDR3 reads CASSWGLAGEDTQYF. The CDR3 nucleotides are TGTGCCAGCAGTTGGGGACTAGCGGGAGAAGATACGCAGTATTTT.

As DNA, the CDR3 is TGTGCCAGCAGTCCTCTAATGGACAGGGTAGATGGCTACACCTTC. Protein: CASSPLMDRVDGYTF. J is TRBJ1-2 and V is TRBV28; 8 bases align to TRBD1. The V and J ends lost 5 bases and 6 bases, in that order; junction bases with no gene match: 11. The CDR3 is made up of 15 amino acids. Looked up from germline, CDR1 is MDHEN and CDR2 is SYDVKM.

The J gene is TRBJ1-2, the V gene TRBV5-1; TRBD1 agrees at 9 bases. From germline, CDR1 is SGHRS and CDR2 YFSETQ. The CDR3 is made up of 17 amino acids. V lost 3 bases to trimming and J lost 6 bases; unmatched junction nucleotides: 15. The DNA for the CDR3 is TGCGCCAGCAGCTCTCGATCAACAGGGGGCGCCATGGATGGCTACACCTTC. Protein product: CASSSRSTGGAMDGYTF.

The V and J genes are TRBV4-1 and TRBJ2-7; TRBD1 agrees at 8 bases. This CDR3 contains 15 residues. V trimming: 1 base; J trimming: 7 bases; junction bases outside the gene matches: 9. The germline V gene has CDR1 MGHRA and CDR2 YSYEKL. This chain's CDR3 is CASSQGGQGGSEQYF. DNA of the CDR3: TGCGCCAGCAGCCAAGGTGGACAGGGCGGTTCTGAGCAGTACTTC.

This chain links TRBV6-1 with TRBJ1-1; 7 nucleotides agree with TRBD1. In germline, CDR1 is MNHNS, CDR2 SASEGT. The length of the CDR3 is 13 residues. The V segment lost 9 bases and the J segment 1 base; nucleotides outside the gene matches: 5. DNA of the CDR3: TGTGCCAGTGGACAGGAGACGAACACTGAAGCTTTCTTT. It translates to CASGQETNTEAFF.

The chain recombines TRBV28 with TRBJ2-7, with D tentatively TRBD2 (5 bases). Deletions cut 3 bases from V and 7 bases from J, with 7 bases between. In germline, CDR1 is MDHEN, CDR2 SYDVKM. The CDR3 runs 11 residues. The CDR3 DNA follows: TGTGCCAGCAGTTTGTGGAGGGAGCAGTACTTC. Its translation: CASSLWREQYF.

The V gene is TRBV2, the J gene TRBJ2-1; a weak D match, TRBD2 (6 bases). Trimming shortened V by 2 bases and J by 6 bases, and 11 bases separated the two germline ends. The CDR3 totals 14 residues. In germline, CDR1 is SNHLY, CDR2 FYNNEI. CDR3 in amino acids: CASSEWGVGNEQFF. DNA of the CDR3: TGTGCCAGCAGTGAATGGGGGGTCGGCAATGAGCAGTTCTTC. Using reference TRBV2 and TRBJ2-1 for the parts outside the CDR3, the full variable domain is EPEVTQTPSHQVTQMGQEVILRCVPISNHLYFYWYRQILGQKVEFLVSFYNNEISEKSEIFDDQFSVERPDGSNFTLKIRSTKLEDSAMYFCASSEWGVGNEQFFGPGTRLTVL.

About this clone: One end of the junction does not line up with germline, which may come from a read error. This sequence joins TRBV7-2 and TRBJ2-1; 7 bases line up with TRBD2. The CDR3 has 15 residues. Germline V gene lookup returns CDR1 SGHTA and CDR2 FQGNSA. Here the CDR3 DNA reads TGTGCCAGCAGCCCCGGAGGGCTAGCGGAGTGGGGCGTGCTCTTC. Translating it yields CASSPGGLAEWGVLF.

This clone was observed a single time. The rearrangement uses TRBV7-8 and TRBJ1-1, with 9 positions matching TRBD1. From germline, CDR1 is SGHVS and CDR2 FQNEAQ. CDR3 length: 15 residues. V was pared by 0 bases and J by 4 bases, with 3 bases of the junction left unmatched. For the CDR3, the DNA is TGTGCCAGCAGCTTAGCACTACAGGGGGCCACTGAAGCTTTCTTT. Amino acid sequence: CASSLALQGATEAFF.

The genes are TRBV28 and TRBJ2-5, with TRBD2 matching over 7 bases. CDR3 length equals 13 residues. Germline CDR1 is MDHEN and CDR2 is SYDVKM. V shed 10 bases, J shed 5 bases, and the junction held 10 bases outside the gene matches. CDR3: CAIARGVTETQYF. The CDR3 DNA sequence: TGTGCCATCGCCCGGGGGGTTACGGAGACCCAGTACTTC. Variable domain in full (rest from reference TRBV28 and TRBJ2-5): DVKVTQSSRYLVKRTGEKVFLECVQDMDHENMFWYRQDPGLGLRLIYFSYDVKMKEKGDIPEGYSVSREKKERFSLILESASTNQTSMYLCAIARGVTETQYFGPGTRLLVL.

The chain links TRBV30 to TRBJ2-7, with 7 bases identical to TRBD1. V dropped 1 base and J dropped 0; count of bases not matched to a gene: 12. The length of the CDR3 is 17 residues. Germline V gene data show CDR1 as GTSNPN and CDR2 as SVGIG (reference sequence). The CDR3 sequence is CAWSAPPTGPFSYEQYF. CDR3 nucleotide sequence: TGTGCCTGGAGTGCTCCCCCGACAGGGCCATTCTCCTACGAGCAGTACTTC.

The CDR3 DNA sequence: TGTGCCAGCAGTTTACCACGGACTAGCGGGAGTTACTACGAGCAGTACTTC. Its translation is CASSLPRTSGSYYEQYF. This chain joins TRBV28 and TRBJ2-7; 13 positions agree with TRBD2. Germline values: CDR1 MDHEN, CDR2 SYDVKM. This CDR3 spans 17 amino acids. Trimming removed 2 bases from V and 3 bases from J; junction bases left unmatched: 7.

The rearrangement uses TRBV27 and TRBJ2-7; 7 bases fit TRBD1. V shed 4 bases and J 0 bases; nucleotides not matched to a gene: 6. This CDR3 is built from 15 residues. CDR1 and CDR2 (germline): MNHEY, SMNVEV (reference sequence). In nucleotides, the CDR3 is TGTGCCAGCAGTTCACCGGGACAGCCCTCCTACGAGCAGTACTTC. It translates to CASSSPGQPSYEQYF.